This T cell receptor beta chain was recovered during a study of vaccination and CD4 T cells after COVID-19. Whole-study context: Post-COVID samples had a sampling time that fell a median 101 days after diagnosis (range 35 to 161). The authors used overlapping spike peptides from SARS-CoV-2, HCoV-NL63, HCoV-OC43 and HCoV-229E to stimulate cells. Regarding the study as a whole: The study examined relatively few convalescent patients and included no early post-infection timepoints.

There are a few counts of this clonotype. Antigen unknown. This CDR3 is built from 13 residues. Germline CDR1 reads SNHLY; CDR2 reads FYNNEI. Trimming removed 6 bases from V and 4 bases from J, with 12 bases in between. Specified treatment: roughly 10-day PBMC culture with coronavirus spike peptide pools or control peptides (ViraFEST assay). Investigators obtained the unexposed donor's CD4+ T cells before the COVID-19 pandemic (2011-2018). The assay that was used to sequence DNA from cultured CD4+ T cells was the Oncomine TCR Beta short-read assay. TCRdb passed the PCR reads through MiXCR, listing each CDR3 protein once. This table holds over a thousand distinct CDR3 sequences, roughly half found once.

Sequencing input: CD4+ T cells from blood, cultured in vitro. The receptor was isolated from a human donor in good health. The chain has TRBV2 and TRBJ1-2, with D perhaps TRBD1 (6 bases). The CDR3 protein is CASSRQVVYGYTF. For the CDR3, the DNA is TGTGCCAGCAGCCGACAGGTGGTCTATGGCTACACCTTC.